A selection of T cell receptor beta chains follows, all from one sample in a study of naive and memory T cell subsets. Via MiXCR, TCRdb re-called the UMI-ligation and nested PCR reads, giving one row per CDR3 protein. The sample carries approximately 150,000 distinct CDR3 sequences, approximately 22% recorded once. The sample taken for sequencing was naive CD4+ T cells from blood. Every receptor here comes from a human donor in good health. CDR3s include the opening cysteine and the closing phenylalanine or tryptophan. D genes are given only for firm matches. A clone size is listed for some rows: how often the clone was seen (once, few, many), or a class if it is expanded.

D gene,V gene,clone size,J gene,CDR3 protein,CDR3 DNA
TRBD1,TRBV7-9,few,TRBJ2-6,CASSSNIPRDRWSGANVLTF,TGTGCCAGCAGCTCAAACATCCCGCGGGACAGGTGGTCTGGGGCCAACGTCCTGACTTTC
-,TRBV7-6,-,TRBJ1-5,CASSSSVGQPQHF,TGTGCCAGCAGCTCATCTGTGGGTCAGCCCCAGCATTTT
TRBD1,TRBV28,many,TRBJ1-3,CASSLSQGASGNTIYF,TGTGCCAGCAGTTTATCTCAGGGGGCAAGTGGAAACACCATATATTTT
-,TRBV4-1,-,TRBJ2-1,CASSQDYGQFYSYNEQFF,TGCGCCAGCAGCCAAGATTATGGACAGTTCTACTCCTACAATGAGCAGTTCTTC
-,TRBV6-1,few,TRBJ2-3,CASSEVQLDTQYF,TGTGCCAGCAGTGAAGTCCAGCTTGATACGCAGTATTTT
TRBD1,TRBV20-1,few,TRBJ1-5,CSARDRQGALYSNQPQHF,TGCAGTGCTAGAGATAGACAGGGTGCCCTTTATAGCAATCAGCCCCAGCATTTT
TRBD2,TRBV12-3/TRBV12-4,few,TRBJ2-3,CASRERGLTYTQYF,TGTGCCAGCAGAGAAAGGGGACTAACCTATACGCAGTATTTT
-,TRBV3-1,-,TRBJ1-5,CASSQGTVEPPQHF,TGTGCCAGCAGCCAAGGGACAGTTGAGCCGCCCCAGCATTTT
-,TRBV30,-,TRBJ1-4,CAWSVKEKLFF,TGTGCCTGGAGTGTTAAGGAAAAACTGTTTTTT
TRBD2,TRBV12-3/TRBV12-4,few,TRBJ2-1,CAGQREGFNEQFF,TGTGCCGGACAGCGGGAGGGTTTCAATGAGCAGTTCTTC
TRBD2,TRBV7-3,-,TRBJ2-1,CASSLGSGTYNEQFF,TGTGCCAGCAGCTTAGGTAGCGGGACTTACAATGAGCAGTTCTTC
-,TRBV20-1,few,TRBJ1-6,CSARGGVTLHF,TGCAGTGCTAGAGGCGGGGTAACCCTCCACTTT
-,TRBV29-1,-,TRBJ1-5,CSVAFWGNQPQHF,TGCAGCGTTGCATTTTGGGGGAATCAGCCCCAGCATTTT
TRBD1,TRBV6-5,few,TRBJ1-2,CASSSDRTGYGYTF,TGTGCCAGCAGCTCGGACAGGACCGGCTATGGCTACACCTTC
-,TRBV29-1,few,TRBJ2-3,CSVEYGDTQYF,TGCAGCGTTGAATACGGAGATACGCAGTATTTT
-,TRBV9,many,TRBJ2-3,CASSGGDTQYF,TGTGCCAGCAGCGGGGGAGATACGCAGTATTTT
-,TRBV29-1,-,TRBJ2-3,CSVAGTRSTDTQYF,TGCAGCGTAGCCGGGACAAGAAGCACAGATACGCAGTATTTT
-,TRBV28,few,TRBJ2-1,CASSTSSYNEQFF,TGTGCCAGCAGTACCAGCTCCTACAATGAGCAGTTCTTC
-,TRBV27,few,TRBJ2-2,CASRPSRGSGGELFF,TGTGCCAGCAGACCTTCCAGGGGATCTGGCGGGGAGCTGTTTTTT
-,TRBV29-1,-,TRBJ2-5,CSVGQSYQETQYF,TGCAGCGTTGGCCAGTCGTACCAAGAGACCCAGTACTTC
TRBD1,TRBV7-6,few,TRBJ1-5,CASSLGSGGGNQPQHF,TGTGCCAGCAGCTTGGGCTCAGGGGGCGGCAATCAGCCCCAGCATTTT
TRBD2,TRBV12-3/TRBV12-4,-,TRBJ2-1,CASIRSGGNEQFF,TGTGCCAGCATCCGGAGCGGGGGTAATGAGCAGTTCTTC
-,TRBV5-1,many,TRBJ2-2,CASSLDAGRTGELFF,TGCGCCAGCAGCTTGGACGCAGGGCGGACCGGGGAGCTGTTTTTT
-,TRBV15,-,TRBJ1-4,CATSFDRDLPSRNEKLFF,TGTGCCACCAGCTTCGACCGGGACCTTCCTTCCCGTAATGAAAAACTGTTTTTT
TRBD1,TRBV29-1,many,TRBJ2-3,CSVRQGRSTDTQYF,TGCAGCGTTCGACAGGGGAGGAGCACAGATACGCAGTATTTT
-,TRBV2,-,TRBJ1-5,CASSEGQLYNQPQHF,TGTGCCAGCAGTGAGGGGCAGCTATACAATCAGCCCCAGCATTTT
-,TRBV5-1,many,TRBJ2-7,CASSSAGWLYEQYF,TGCGCCAGCAGCTCCGCGGGGTGGTTGTACGAGCAGTACTTC
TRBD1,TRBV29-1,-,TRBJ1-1,CSVVVRGGSYTEAFF,TGCAGCGTTGTCGTCAGGGGGGGTTCGTACACTGAAGCTTTCTTT
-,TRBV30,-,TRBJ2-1,CAFTTANTNNEQFF,TGTGCCTTCACCACGGCGAATACGAACAATGAGCAGTTCTTC
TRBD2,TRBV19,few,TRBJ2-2,CASRPGLANTGELFF,TGTGCCAGTAGGCCCGGACTAGCAAACACCGGGGAGCTGTTTTTT
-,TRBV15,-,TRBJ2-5,CATRLGSSETQYF,TGTGCCACCAGGCTCGGGAGCTCAGAGACCCAGTACTTC
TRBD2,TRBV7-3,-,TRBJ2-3,CASSTSGRRGDTQYF,TGTGCCAGCAGCACTAGCGGGAGGAGGGGAGATACGCAGTATTTT
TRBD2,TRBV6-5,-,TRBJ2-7,CASSRGLAGGREQYF,TGTGCCAGCAGTCGGGGACTAGCGGGAGGACGCGAGCAGTACTTC
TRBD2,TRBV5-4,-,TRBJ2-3,CASSLAGRMSTDTQYF,TGTGCCAGCAGCTTGGCCGGGAGGATGAGCACAGATACGCAGTATTTT
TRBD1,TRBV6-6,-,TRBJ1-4,CASSSGTAIATNEKLFF,TGTGCCAGCAGTTCCGGGACAGCTATTGCAACTAATGAAAAACTGTTTTTT
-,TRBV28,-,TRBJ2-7,CASNSEGPYEQYF,TGTGCCAGCAACTCGGAAGGGCCCTACGAGCAGTACTTC
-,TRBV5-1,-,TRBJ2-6,CASSLPRGGGERSGANVLTF,TGCGCCAGCAGCTTACCGAGGGGGGGCGGGGAGCGCTCTGGGGCCAACGTCCTGACTTTC
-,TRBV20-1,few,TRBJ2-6,CSAPRGSSGANVLTF,TGCAGTGCTCCAAGGGGGAGCTCTGGGGCCAACGTCCTGACTTTC
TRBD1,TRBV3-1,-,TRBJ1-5,CASSQHGTGGNQPQHF,TGTGCCAGCAGCCAACACGGGACAGGGGGCAATCAGCCCCAGCATTTT
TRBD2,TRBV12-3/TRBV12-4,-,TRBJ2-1,CASSPYPGRAHNEQFF,TGTGCCAGCAGCCCTTACCCGGGGAGGGCCCACAATGAGCAGTTCTTC
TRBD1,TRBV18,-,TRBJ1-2,CASSPAGGGYTF,TGTGCCAGCTCACCGGCAGGGGGTGGCTACACCTTC
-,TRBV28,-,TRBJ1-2,CASSLSQEHYGYTF,TGTGCCAGCAGTTTATCACAGGAGCACTATGGCTACACCTTC
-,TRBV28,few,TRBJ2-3,CASSLRQETTDTQYF,TGTGCCAGCAGTTTAAGACAGGAGACCACAGATACGCAGTATTTT
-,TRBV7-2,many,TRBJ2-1,CASSLAGIYNEQFF,TGTGCCAGCAGCTTAGCAGGGATCTACAATGAGCAGTTCTTC
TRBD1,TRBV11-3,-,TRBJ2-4,CASSLGSGGNIQYF,TGTGCCAGCAGCTTAGGGTCAGGGGGAAACATTCAGTACTTC
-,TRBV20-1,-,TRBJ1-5,CSARDWTSGSQPQHF,TGCAGTGCTAGAGATTGGACAAGCGGGAGTCAGCCCCAGCATTTT
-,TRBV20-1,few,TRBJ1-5,CSARGAGGRADQPQHF,TGCAGTGCTAGAGGGGCCGGGGGCCGGGCAGATCAGCCCCAGCATTTT
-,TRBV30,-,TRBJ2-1,CAWRLAGNNEQFF,TGTGCCTGGCGGTTAGCAGGAAACAATGAGCAGTTCTTC
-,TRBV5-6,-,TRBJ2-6,CASSKPLTGSGANVLTF,TGTGCCAGCAGCAAACCTCTGACAGGTTCTGGGGCCAACGTCCTGACTTTC
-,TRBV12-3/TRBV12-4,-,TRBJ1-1,CASSFRRNGANEAFF,TGTGCCAGCAGTTTCCGGCGTAACGGGGCGAATGAAGCTTTCTTT
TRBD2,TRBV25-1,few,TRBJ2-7,CASRSSGVAEQYF,TGTGCCAGCCGCTCTAGCGGAGTAGCCGAGCAGTACTTC
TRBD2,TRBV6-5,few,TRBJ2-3,CASSYSAPTLAGENTQYF,TGTGCCAGCAGTTACTCCGCCCCCACACTAGCGGGAGAAAATACGCAGTATTTT
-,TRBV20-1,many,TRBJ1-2,CRAGTPGGYTF,TGCAGGGCCGGGACTCCTGGGGGCTACACCTTC
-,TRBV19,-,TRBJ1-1,CASSVTANTEAFF,TGTGCCAGTAGTGTGACAGCGAACACTGAAGCTTTCTTT
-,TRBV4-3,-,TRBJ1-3,CASSQDRARNTIYF,TGCGCCAGCAGCCAAGACAGGGCTCGAAACACCATATATTTT